Shown below are 18 T cell receptor beta chains from a single sample sequenced in a study of T-cell reconstitution after alpha-beta-depleted transplantation in children. The authors prepared the TCRbeta library with unique molecular identifiers. TCRdb reprocessed the PCR reads via MiXCR and lists one record per CDR3 protein. The sample has around 440,000 distinct CDR3 sequences; roughly 17% are singletons. Material: PBMCs, mostly from graft donor cells, obtained 360 days after TCRalphabeta/CD19-depleted stem cell transplant. The source of these receptors is a boy under two years old who had a stem cell transplant for Wiskott-Aldrich syndrome, so the T cells may come from the graft donor.

This clonotype has a handful of counts. The chain joins TRBV12-3 or TRBV12-4 to TRBJ2-7, with D perhaps TRBD1 (6 bases). This CDR3 region has 14 residues. V was cut by 3 bases and J by 11 bases, with 20 bases left in between. CDR3: CASSFTHLRQVKYF. The DNA of the CDR3 is TGTGCCAGCAGTTTCACCCATCTTCGACAGGTTAAGTACTTC.

This clonotype appeared a few times. This rearrangement joins TRBV20-1 to TRBJ1-1, with TRBD1 matching 10 bases. The CDR3 covers 12 residues. Per germline, CDR1 DFQATT and CDR2 SNEGSKA (reference sequence). In DNA form, the CDR3 reads TGCAGAGGGGACAGGGGAATCATTGAAGCTTTCTTT. It translates to CRGDRGIIEAFF.

This clonotype was counted between two and nine times. This sequence joins TRBV6-2 or TRBV6-3 and TRBJ2-1; D is undetermined. The CDR3 sequence is 11 residues long. The V gene lost 5 bases and the J gene lost 10 bases, with 9 bases spanning the gap. Germline CDR1 reads MNHEY; CDR2 reads SVGEGT. This CDR3 reads CASSGWQEQFF. The CDR3 nucleotides read TGTGCCAGCAGTGGGTGGCAAGAGCAGTTCTTC.

The rearrangement joins TRBV7-2 to TRBJ2-5, with TRBD2 as a possible D gene (5 bases). The CDR3 is 16 residues long. CDR1 and CDR2 (germline): SGHTA, FQGNSA. The V and J ends lost 0 bases and 5 bases respectively, with 16 bases between them. The CDR3 region is CASSLAQRYIRETQYF. The CDR3 DNA sequence: TGTGCCAGCAGCTTAGCTCAGCGGTACATCAGGGAGACCCAGTACTTC.

The rearrangement joins TRBV20-1 to TRBJ2-1; a possible D gene is TRBD1 (5 bases). Trimming stripped 2 bases from V and 9 bases from J, with 20 bases between. The CDR3 is made up of 15 amino acids. Per germline, CDR1 DFQATT and CDR2 SNEGSKA (reference sequence). In DNA form, the CDR3 reads TGCAGTGCTAGAAACAGGTGGCAAGGTGCCAGTGAGCAGTTCTTC. Its protein product is CSARNRWQGASEQFF.

This clonotype was detected a few times. This chain connects TRBV5-1 to TRBJ1-1; D is unresolved. The V end lost 2 bases, the J end lost 4 bases, and 6 bases lay between the germline ends. Germline V gene data show CDR1 as SGHRS and CDR2 as YFSETQ. CDR3 length: 12 residues. As DNA, the CDR3 is TGCGCCAGCAGCTTCAAGGGCACTGAAGCTTTCTTT. Translating it yields CASSFKGTEAFF.

V is TRBV7-9 and J is TRBJ1-5; TRBD1 matches 7 bases. This CDR3 has 15 amino acids. Germline V CDR1 and CDR2: SEHNR, FQNEAQ (reference sequence). Losses at the gene ends were 1 base for V and 2 bases for J; bases not matched to a gene: 2. This chain's CDR3 is CASSLEGARNQPQHF. The CDR3 DNA sequence: TGTGCCAGCAGCTTAGAGGGGGCCCGCAATCAGCCCCAGCATTTT.

In this sample, this clonotype turned up a few times. The genes are TRBV12-3 or TRBV12-4 and TRBJ1-2; TRBD1 matches at 9 bases. The CDR3 has 14 amino acids. After removal of 2 bases from V and 6 bases from J, the junction contained 4 bases not matched to a gene. CDR3 region: CASSLLRTGDGYTF. DNA for the CDR3: TGTGCCAGCAGTTTACTCCGGACAGGGGATGGCTACACCTTC.

This clonotype was seen a few times. The V gene is TRBV5-1, the J gene TRBJ2-2, with D tentatively TRBD1 (6 bases). The CDR3 loop spans 14 amino acids. Germline CDR1 SGHRS, CDR2 YFSETQ. V was clipped by 4 bases and J by 3 bases, with 10 bases between them. CDR3 DNA: TGCGCCAGCAGCGCCTACAGGGACACCGGGGAGCTGTTTTTT. This gives the protein CASSAYRDTGELFF.

This clonotype has only a few counts. The CDR3 sequence is CSARRELETQYF. CDR3 nucleotides: TGCAGTGCTAGGAGGGAATTAGAGACCCAGTACTTC. V usage is TRBV20-1 and J usage is TRBJ2-5; TRBD2 might be the D (5 bases). V lost 3 bases and J lost 4, with 9 bases in between. Germline loops: CDR1 DFQATT, CDR2 SNEGSKA (reference sequence). This CDR3 contains 12 residues.

V and J are TRBV7-9 and TRBJ2-3; D is uncertain. The V end was cut by 2 bases, the J end by 2 bases, with 11 bases between. The CDR3 length is 15 residues. The V gene's germline CDR1 is SEHNR and CDR2 FQNEAQ (reference sequence). The CDR3 protein is CASSLMRNPTDTQYF. DNA of the CDR3: TGTGCCAGCAGCTTAATGCGGAACCCCACAGATACGCAGTATTTT.

CDR3 amino acids: CASSPNTSGRILYEQYF. The CDR3 nucleotides are TGTGCCAGCAGTCCGAATACCTCAGGGAGGATCCTCTACGAGCAGTACTTC. The chain employs TRBV27 and TRBJ2-7; perhaps TRBD2 as D (6 bases). Trimming removed 5 bases from V and 3 bases from J, with 23 bases in between. This CDR3 is 17 amino acids long. Germline V gene data show CDR1 as MNHEY and CDR2 as SMNVEV (reference sequence).

This clonotype was found a few times. This sequence joins TRBV24-1 and TRBJ2-1, with D possibly being TRBD1 (5 bases). Per the germline V gene, CDR1 is KGHDR and CDR2 is SFDVKD. Trimming pared 3 bases from V and 6 bases from J, leaving 14 bases between. This CDR3 has 15 residues. CDR3 coding DNA: TGTGCCACCAGTGATCCGTTTAGGGGAAGCAATGAGCAGTTCTTC. Amino acids: CATSDPFRGSNEQFF.

A few counts support this clonotype. J is TRBJ1-2 and V is TRBV7-9, with D unresolved. The CDR3 is 15 residues long. The V end lost 1 base, the J end lost 4 bases, and 13 bases lay between the germline ends. CDR1 is SEHNR and CDR2 is FQNEAQ in the germline V gene (reference sequence). CDR3 residues: CASSLVRAASYGYTF. The CDR3, as DNA: TGTGCCAGCAGCTTAGTGAGGGCGGCTAGCTATGGCTACACCTTC.

This clonotype was counted a few times. V usage is TRBV3-1 and J usage is TRBJ2-3; 8 bases map to TRBD2. The CDR3 is made up of 16 amino acids. Trimming at V came to 4 bases and at J to 2 bases, leaving 8 bases not matched to a gene. Germline CDR1 reads LGHDT; CDR2 reads YNNKEL (reference sequence). The CDR3 spells CASSLWLAGLTDTQYF. CDR3 in DNA: TGTGCCAGCAGCCTCTGGCTAGCGGGCCTCACAGATACGCAGTATTTT.

J is TRBJ2-7 and V is TRBV12-3 or TRBV12-4; D might be TRBD2 (6 bases). This CDR3 region has 16 residues. Trimming cost V 1 base and J 3 bases, with 16 bases left between them. The CDR3 nucleotides are TGTGCCAGCAGTTTAGGAGCCCCCCTGCGGGACTACGAGCAGTACTTC. Amino acid sequence: CASSLGAPLRDYEQYF.

The chain links TRBV7-8 to TRBJ2-5; D ambiguous. Germline V gives CDR1 SGHVS, CDR2 FQNEAQ. V lost 2 bases and J lost 5, with 15 bases in between. The CDR3 runs 15 residues. CDR3 bases: TGTGCCAGCAGCTTAACGGAAGGGCGATGGGAGACCCAGTACTTC. Protein product: CASSLTEGRWETQYF.

Only a few counts were recorded for this clonotype. The V and J genes are TRBV15 and TRBJ1-1; D is perhaps TRBD1 (6 bases). This CDR3 is built from 15 residues. V lost 0 bases and J lost 10, with 18 bases in between. The germline CDR1 and CDR2 sequences are LNHNV and YYDKDF (reference sequence). CDR3 sequence: CATSRDEGLQGRAFF. CDR3 coding DNA: TGTGCCACCAGCAGAGATGAGGGGTTACAGGGAAGAGCTTTCTTT. Full variable domain (remainder filled in from reference TRBV15 and TRBJ1-1): DAMVIQNPRYQVTQFGKPVTLSCSQTLNHNVMYWYQQKSSQAPKLLFHYYDKDFNNEADTPDNFQSRRPNTSFCFLDIRSPGLGDTAMYLCATSRDEGLQGRAFFGQGTRLTVV.